This entry lists 28 T cell receptor beta chains sequenced from one sample in a study of T-cell reconstitution after alpha-beta-depleted transplantation in children. Unique molecular identifiers were built into the TCRbeta library. From the PCR reads, TCRdb called clonotypes with MiXCR, one entry per CDR3 protein. The sample contains approximately 1,000,000 distinct CDR3 sequences, about 26% of which appear only once. The input for sequencing was PBMCs, mostly from graft donor cells, taken 360 days after TCRalphabeta/CD19-depleted stem cell transplant. The receptors here all came from a boy younger than two who had a stem cell transplant for SCID, so the T cells may come from the graft donor.

J is TRBJ2-2 and V is TRBV12-3 or TRBV12-4; no definite D call. Trimming pared 3 bases from V and 6 bases from J, leaving 17 bases between. The CDR3 runs to 16 residues. The CDR3, as DNA: TGTGCCAGCAGTTTTACGCAGGACCACCTAGCCGGGGAGCTGTTTTTT. It yields the protein CASSFTQDHLAGELFF.

This sequence joins TRBV4-1 and TRBJ2-2; D might be TRBD2 (5 bases). The germline V gene has CDR1 MGHRA and CDR2 YSYEKL. The CDR3 loop spans 16 amino acids. V lost 4 bases and J lost 4, with 16 bases in between. The CDR3 nucleotides are TGCGCCAGCAGCCGGGCTGCGGTCGCGGGCACCGGGGAGCTGTTTTTT. It yields the protein CASSRAAVAGTGELFF.

The chain is built from TRBV2 and TRBJ2-3; possible D gene TRBD2, 5 bases. Per the germline V gene, CDR1 is SNHLY and CDR2 is FYNNEI. This CDR3 has 13 amino acids. With 1 base removed from V and 15 bases from J, the gap between germline ends came to 17 bases. CDR3 nucleotide sequence: TGTGCCAGCAGTGAAGGGACTCACGAGTTGTTTTATTTT. This translates into CASSEGTHELFYF.

This clonotype was observed a single time. The chain has TRBV7-8 and TRBJ2-7; 10 bases are shared with TRBD2. V gave up 4 bases and J gave up 11 bases; unmatched junction bases: 8. Germline V lookup: CDR1 SGHVS, CDR2 FQNEAQ. The CDR3 is 13 residues long. The DNA for the CDR3 is TGTGCCAGCAGCTCGGGACTAGCGAATTGGGAGTACTTC. This sequence encodes CASSSGLANWEYF.

V is TRBV11-1 and J is TRBJ2-1; 8 bases match TRBD2. The CDR3 runs to 17 residues. V was clipped by 5 bases and J by 6 bases; unmatched bases: 15. Per germline, CDR1 SGHAT and CDR2 FQDESV (reference sequence). This CDR3 reads CASSGTGGLGRTNEQFF. For the CDR3, the DNA is TGTGCCAGCAGCGGAACCGGGGGACTAGGAAGAACCAATGAGCAGTTCTTC.

The V gene is TRBV4-2, the J gene TRBJ2-7, with no clear D. The germline V gene has CDR1 LGHNA and CDR2 YNFKEQ. The CDR3 length is 14 residues. The V end was cut by 4 bases, the J end by 1 base, with 11 bases between. CDR3 in DNA: TGTGCCAGCAGCCGTCCGTACAGTTCCTACGAGCAGTACTTC. Translating gives CASSRPYSSYEQYF.

This chain joins TRBV20-1 and TRBJ2-1; D not certain. Between the trimmed V and J ends, which lost 5 bases and 10 bases, there was a span of 15 bases. Looked up from germline, CDR1 is DFQATT and CDR2 is SNEGSKA (reference sequence). There are 12 residues in the CDR3. CDR3: CSAEPRGNEQFF. DNA for the CDR3: TGCAGTGCTGAGCCCCGAGGAAACGAGCAGTTCTTC.

In its sample, this clonotype was seen a few times. V and J are TRBV18 and TRBJ1-1; D call uncertain. The V end was cut by 3 bases, the J end by 5 bases, with 13 bases between. The CDR3 totals 14 residues. CDR1 is KGHSH and CDR2 is LQKENI in the germline V gene. CDR3 residues: CASSPLGMVTEAFF. DNA for the CDR3: TGTGCCAGCTCACCCTTAGGGATGGTGACTGAAGCTTTCTTT.

This clonotype was seen a few times. This chain joins TRBV7-8 and TRBJ1-6; D is possibly TRBD1 (6 bases). Germline-derived CDR1 and CDR2 are SGHVS and FQNEAQ. The length of the CDR3 is 13 residues. V was shortened by 5 bases and J by 14 bases, with 16 bases between the two germline ends. The CDR3 here is CASSREREGALHF. Here the CDR3 DNA reads TGTGCCAGCAGCCGCGAGCGGGAGGGGGCCCTCCACTTT.

The genes are TRBV9 and TRBJ2-5, with D tentatively TRBD2 (6 bases). This CDR3 is 13 amino acids long. Trimming stripped 5 bases from V and 5 bases from J, with 13 bases between. The germline V gene encodes CDR1 SGDLS and CDR2 YYNGEE. CDR3 amino acids: CASSQRASETQYF. The DNA for the CDR3 is TGTGCCAGCAGTCAGCGGGCGTCGGAGACCCAGTACTTC. The whole variable domain, remainder taken from reference TRBV9 and TRBJ2-5, is DSGVTQTPKHLITATGQRVTLRCSPRSGDLSVYWYQQSLDQGLQFLIQYYNGEERAKGNILERFSAQQFPDLHSELNLSSLELGDSALYFCASSQRASETQYFGPGTRLLVL.

This clonotype has ten or more counts. V and J are TRBV28 and TRBJ2-7; tentative D call: TRBD1 (6 bases). This CDR3 is 13 amino acids long. Germline V lookup: CDR1 MDHEN, CDR2 SYDVKM. CDR3 sequence (DNA): TGTGGCCCGGGACACAAGCGGCCCTACGAGCAGTACTTC. It codes for CGPGHKRPYEQYF.

The CDR3 nucleotides are TGTGCCAGCAACCCAGGGTACATTGGGAACACTGAAGCTTTCTTT. It codes for CASNPGYIGNTEAFF. The J gene is TRBJ1-1, the V gene TRBV9; D possibly corresponds to TRBD1 (5 bases). Trimming cost V 6 bases and J 1 base, with 16 bases left between them. This CDR3 region has 15 residues. CDR1 is SGDLS and CDR2 is YYNGEE in the germline V gene.

This chain links TRBV5-5 with TRBJ1-6; D is ambiguous. CDR3 length: 14 amino acids. Germline CDR1 reads SGHKS; CDR2 reads YYEKEE (reference sequence). Deletions cut 3 bases from V and 6 bases from J, with 10 bases between. The CDR3 spells CASSSYKPNSPLHF. CDR3 in DNA: TGTGCCAGCAGCTCCTATAAACCTAATTCACCCCTCCACTTT.

Only a few counts were recorded for this clonotype. In DNA, the CDR3 is TGCAGCGTTCTCCCCAACGGACAGCAGCAGTACTTC. Translating gives CSVLPNGQQQYF. The J gene is TRBJ2-7, the V gene TRBV29-1, with D possibly matching TRBD1 (6 bases). Germline V CDR1 and CDR2: SQVTM, ANQGSEA. The CDR3 length is 12 residues. V was cut by 5 bases and J by 8 bases, with 16 bases left in between.

This clonotype was detected a few times. The chain links TRBV5-1 to TRBJ2-1; D remains unclear. Trimming cost V 4 bases and J 4 bases, with 18 bases left between them. The CDR3 length is 16 residues. The germline V gene encodes CDR1 SGHRS and CDR2 YFSETQ. This CDR3 reads CASSPRWELLYNEQFF. The CDR3 region has the DNA TGCGCCAGCAGCCCCCGGTGGGAACTCCTATACAATGAGCAGTTCTTC.

The chain is built from TRBV7-2 and TRBJ2-5; possibly TRBD1 for D (7 bases). The CDR3 length is 18 residues. Germline-derived CDR1 and CDR2 are SGHTA and FQGNSA. Trimming removed 0 bases at V and 5 bases at J, with 22 bases between. The CDR3 loop is CASSLAIFRGGGGETQYF. The CDR3 DNA reads as TGTGCCAGCAGCTTAGCGATCTTTCGTGGAGGGGGCGGGGAGACCCAGTACTTC.

A few counts support this clonotype. This chain connects TRBV20-1 to TRBJ2-7; 10 bases line up with TRBD1. V gave up 5 bases and J gave up 2 bases; unmatched junction bases: 6. Germline V lookup: CDR1 DFQATT, CDR2 SNEGSKA (reference sequence). The CDR3 contains 14 residues. The CDR3 sequence is CSASRDRGTYEQYF. CDR3 bases: TGCAGTGCTTCCCGGGACAGGGGAACCTACGAGCAGTACTTC.

The gene calls are TRBV12-3 or TRBV12-4 and TRBJ2-3; D call uncertain. The germline V and J ends were trimmed by 3 bases and 6 bases, with 13 bases remaining between them. The CDR3 spans 14 residues. In nucleotides, the CDR3 is TGTGCCAGCAGTTTTCTAGTGGGGTCTGATACGCAGTATTTT. It encodes CASSFLVGSDTQYF.

In this sample, this clonotype turned up a few times. The gene calls are TRBV19 and TRBJ1-3; the D is unclear. The CDR3 has 16 amino acids. Germline assignment: CDR1 LNHDA and CDR2 SQIVND (reference sequence). Deletions cut 4 bases from V and 0 bases from J, with 13 bases between. This CDR3 reads CASSTPGLPSGNTIYF. CDR3 nucleotides: TGTGCCAGTAGTACCCCCGGACTTCCCTCTGGAAACACCATATATTTT.

This clonotype was counted a few times. The chain carries TRBV28 and TRBJ1-5; D is ambiguous. CDR1 is MDHEN, CDR2 SYDVKM, per germline. The CDR3 contains 15 residues. Trimming removed 5 bases from V and 4 bases from J, with 15 bases in between. The CDR3 is CASSHYSEGNQPQHF. CDR3 in DNA: TGTGCCAGCAGTCACTACTCGGAAGGGAATCAGCCCCAGCATTTT.

This clonotype appeared many times. The chain uses TRBV12-3 or TRBV12-4 and TRBJ2-5; D uncertain. The V end was cut by 6 bases, the J end by 0 bases, with 5 bases between. The CDR3 is made up of 12 amino acids. CDR3 coding DNA: TGTGCCAGCAGCTTTTACCAAGAGACCCAGTACTTC. It codes for CASSFYQETQYF.

The chain uses TRBV6-5 and TRBJ2-7; 9 positions match TRBD2. The length of the CDR3 is 16 residues. The germline gives CDR1 MNHEY, CDR2 SVGAGI. V lost 0 bases, J lost 2 bases, and 5 bases stayed unmatched. CDR3 sequence reads: CASSYSVAGATYEQYF. DNA of the CDR3: TGTGCCAGCAGTTACTCGGTAGCGGGGGCCACCTACGAGCAGTACTTC.

The rearrangement joins TRBV3-1 to TRBJ2-6; D is unclear. Germline V lookup: CDR1 LGHDT, CDR2 YNNKEL (reference sequence). V was trimmed by 1 base and J by 0 bases, leaving 13 bases between them. The CDR3 is made up of 18 amino acids. The chain's CDR3 is CASSQGPITLSGANVLTF. The CDR3 DNA follows: TGTGCCAGCAGCCAAGGGCCTATCACCCTCTCTGGGGCCAACGTCCTGACTTTC. The variable domain in full, with the rest retrieved from reference TRBV3-1 and TRBJ2-6, is DTAVSQTPKYLVTQMGNDKSIKCEQNLGHDTMYWYKQDSKKFLKIMFSYNNKELIINETVPNRFSPKSPDKAHLNLHINSLELGDSAVYFCASSQGPITLSGANVLTFGAGSRLTVL.

This clonotype has more than one count but fewer than ten. V is TRBV6-2 or TRBV6-3 and J is TRBJ2-5; 9 nucleotides align to TRBD2. V shed 10 bases and J 3 bases; nucleotides not matched to a gene: 15. This CDR3 spans 16 amino acids. Germline CDR1 is MNHEY and CDR2 is SVGEGT. CDR3 region: CATQLLGLAKKETQYF. CDR3 DNA sequence: TGTGCCACCCAGTTACTTGGACTAGCGAAAAAAGAGACCCAGTACTTC.

Only a few counts were recorded for this clonotype. The chain links TRBV6-5 to TRBJ1-1; possible D gene TRBD1, 5 bases. Germline-derived CDR1 and CDR2 are MNHEY and SVGAGI. The CDR3 extends over 13 amino acids. V dropped 1 base and J dropped 4 bases, with 7 bases sitting between them. The CDR3 DNA reads as TGTGCCAGCAGTTACTTCGGGGGCACTGAAGCTTTCTTT. This codes for CASSYFGGTEAFF.

V is TRBV7-2 and J is TRBJ2-1; the D gene is possibly TRBD2 (5 bases). Germline CDR1 and CDR2: SGHTA and FQGNSA. This CDR3 contains 17 residues. V lost 4 bases and J lost 1, with 17 bases in between. CDR3 nucleotide sequence: TGTGCCAGCAGCTGGTGGTCTGTGGGAGCATCCTACAATGAGCAGTTCTTC. Its translation is CASSWWSVGASYNEQFF.

The rearrangement joins TRBV20-1 to TRBJ2-3; TRBD2 matches 7 bases. This CDR3 contains 13 residues. Trimming took 4 bases from V and 2 from J; bases not matched to a gene: 3. The germline CDR1 and CDR2 sequences are DFQATT and SNEGSKA (reference sequence). Here the CDR3 DNA reads TGCAGTGCTACTGGGGGGGACACAGATACGCAGTATTTT. Translating gives CSATGGDTDTQYF.

V gene TRBV2 combines with J gene TRBJ2-1; D perhaps matches TRBD1 (6 bases). CDR1 SNHLY and CDR2 FYNNEI come from the germline V gene. Trimming took 6 bases from V and 8 from J, leaving 20 bases between them. The CDR3 spans 15 residues. The CDR3 region is CASSLEQGGSYEQFF. CDR3 sequence (DNA): TGTGCCAGCAGCCTCGAACAGGGCGGGTCCTATGAGCAGTTCTTC.